This record concerns one T cell receptor (beta chain) sequence. The sample holds one count of this clone. Its antigen has not been determined. The record has no base qualities; no much larger clone is one base away. Mismatch repair deficiency was established in every enrolled patient by polymerase chain reaction or immunohistochemistry. TCR sequencing was carried out for a few patients who responded to pembrolizumab therapy. The phase II trial prospectively tested pembrolizumab PD-1 blockade in advanced mismatch repair-deficient cancers regardless of tissue of origin. Peripheral blood T cell samples were collected serially, before PD-1 blockade began and at several time points afterward. Blood sampling times were expressed in weeks after the first pembrolizumab dose. The sample is drawn from a study of PD-1 blockade in mismatch repair-deficient tumors (TCRdb year 2017). About the investigation overall: The trial enrolled more than 85 consecutive patients with more than ten mismatch repair-deficient cancer types between 2013 and 2016, all previously treated and progressing. Tumor-associated T cell clones in the peripheral blood of patients responding to PD-1 blockade were tracked using deep sequencing of TCR CDR3 regions. Study-wide findings and limitations: Rapid expansion after pembrolizumab followed by contraction, generally before radiologic responses, was shown by tumor-resident clones, which were often undetectable in blood before treatment.

Library preparation employed the immunoSEQ multiplex PCR assay. Held by TCRdb, this immuneACCESS table contains in-frame sequences only and omits some clones. Under half of the omission traces to an unresolved V gene where checked; the cause of the rest is unknown. In all, the sample holds roughly 17,000 clones, and about 80% of those were seen once. Of the sample, under 2% falls within the top ten clones. V and J lose 8 bases and 3 bases, and a span of 10 bases separates them. In the germline V gene, CDR1 corresponds to KGHSH and CDR2 to LQKENI. From the cysteine through the phenylalanine, the CDR3 covers 12 amino acids. Solely the CDR3 DNA is kept, with 36 bases framed from the first base.

The V and J segments used are TRBV18 and TRBJ2-5; no D segment can be confidently identified. The sample in question was PBMCs, obtained less than 25 weeks after starting pembrolizumab. The TCR was taken from an adult with mismatch repair-deficient cancer. The DNA is as follows: TGTGCCAGCCCCTACAGTGAAGAGACCCAGTACTTC. Its protein product is CASPYSEETQYF. Where the CDR3 stops, the reference TRBV18 and TRBJ2-5 genes take over; the full variable domain is NAGVMQNPRHLVRRRGQEARLRCSPMKGHSHVYWYRQLPEEGLKFMVYLQKENIIDESGMPKERFSAEFPKEGPSILRIQQVVRGDSAAYFCASPYSEETQYFGPGTRLLVL.